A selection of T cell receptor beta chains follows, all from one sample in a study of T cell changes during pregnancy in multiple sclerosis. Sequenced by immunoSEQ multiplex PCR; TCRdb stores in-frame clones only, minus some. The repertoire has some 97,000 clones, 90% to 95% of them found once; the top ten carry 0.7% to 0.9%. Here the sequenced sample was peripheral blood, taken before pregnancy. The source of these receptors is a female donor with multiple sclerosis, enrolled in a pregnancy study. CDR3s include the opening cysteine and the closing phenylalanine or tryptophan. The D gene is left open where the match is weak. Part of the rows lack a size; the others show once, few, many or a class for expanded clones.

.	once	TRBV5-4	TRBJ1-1	TGTGCCAGCAGTCCTCCAAGTCGGGGAGGGTACACTGAAGCTTTCTTT	CASSPPSRGGYTEAFF
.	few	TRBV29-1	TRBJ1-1	TGCAGCGTTGGGTTGGGGGGGGTCAGGGCTTTCTTT	CSVGLGGVRAFF
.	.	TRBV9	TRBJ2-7	TGTGCCAGCCAGGGTTATACGGCGGAGCAGTACTTC	CASQGYTAEQYF
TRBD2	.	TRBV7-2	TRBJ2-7	TGTGCCAGCAGCTATACTAGCGGGAGCGGCGAGCAGTACTTC	CASSYTSGSGEQYF
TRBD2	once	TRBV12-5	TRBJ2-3	TGTGCTAGTTCTGCTTGGGGGGGGAGAGATACGCAGTATTTT	CASSAWGGRDTQYF
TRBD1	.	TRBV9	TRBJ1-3	TGTGCCAGCAGCGGGACAGGGGGGAACACCATATATTTT	CASSGTGGNTIYF
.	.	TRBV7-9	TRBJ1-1	TGTGCCAGCAGCCCCCTCACGGCAGGGGTATCTGAAGCTTTCTTT	CASSPLTAGVSEAFF
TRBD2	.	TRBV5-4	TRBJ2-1	TGTGCCAGCAGTAGTGGCGGGAGCTCCTACAATGAGCAGTTCTTC	CASSSGGSSYNEQFF
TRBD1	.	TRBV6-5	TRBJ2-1	TGTGCCAGCAGGACCAGAGGGGGCGTTGTGTTCTTC	CASRTRGGVVFF
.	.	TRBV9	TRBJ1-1	TGTGCCAGCAGCGTAGTTCAGGTTGTGAACACTGAAGCTTTCTTT	CASSVVQVVNTEAFF
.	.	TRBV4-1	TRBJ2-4	TGCGCCAGCAGCCACACGGGAGTAGGAAACATTCAGTACTTC	CASSHTGVGNIQYF
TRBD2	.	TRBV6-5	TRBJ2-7	TGTGCCAGCAGTGAGGGAGGGCGTAGAGAGCAGTACTTC	CASSEGGRREQYF
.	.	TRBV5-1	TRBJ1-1	TGCGCCAGCAGTTTTGAGGCGAACACTGAAGCTTTCTTT	CASSFEANTEAFF
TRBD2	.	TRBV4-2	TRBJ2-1	TGTGCCAGCAGCCAAGATGCTAGCGGTCTTGAGCAGTTCTTC	CASSQDASGLEQFF
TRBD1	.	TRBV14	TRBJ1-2	TGTGCCAGCAGCCCGGGACAGGGTTGGGGCTACACCTTC	CASSPGQGWGYTF
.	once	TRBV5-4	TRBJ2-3	TGTGCCAGCAGCTTCCTTGCAGATACGCAGTATTTT	CASSFLADTQYF